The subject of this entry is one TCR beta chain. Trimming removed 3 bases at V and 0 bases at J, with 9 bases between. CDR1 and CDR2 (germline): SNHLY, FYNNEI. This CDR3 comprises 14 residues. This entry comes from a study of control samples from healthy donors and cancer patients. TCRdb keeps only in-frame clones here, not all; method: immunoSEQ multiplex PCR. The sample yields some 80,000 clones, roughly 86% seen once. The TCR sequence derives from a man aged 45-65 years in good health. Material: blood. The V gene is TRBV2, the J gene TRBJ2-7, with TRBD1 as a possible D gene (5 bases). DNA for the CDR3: TGTGCCAGCAGTGATTGGACAACCTCCTACGAGCAGTACTTC. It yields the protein CASSDWTTSYEQYF.